The rows below give T cell receptor beta chains drawn from one sample of a study of blood T cell repertoires in COVID-19. The table came from immunoSEQ multiplex PCR; TCRdb's copy has only in-frame clones and leaves some out. The sample lists approximately 290,000 clones; around 90% were seen once. The sequencing input was PBMCs or T cells enriched from blood (not recorded which). These receptors were taken from a woman aged 25-40 years who had recovered from COVID-19. Both conserved end residues are part of each CDR3. A D gene is named only where the DNA matches it firmly. Not all rows give a size; the values are once, few, many and, for expanded clones, a class.

v_call	d_call	clone_size	j_call	cdr3_nt	cdr3_aa
TRBV5-4	TRBD1	.	TRBJ2-3	TGTGCCAGCAGCTTGAACACAGGGGGAGGTAGCACAGATACGCAGTATTTT	CASSLNTGGGSTDTQYF
TRBV6-5	.	.	TRBJ2-7	TGTGCCAGCAGTTACAGAGGGTTGGACGAGCAGTACTTC	CASSYRGLDEQYF
TRBV6-2/TRBV6-3	TRBD1	.	TRBJ2-7	TGTGCCAGCAGTTACTTGGGCAGGGGGCTCGAGCAGTACTTC	CASSYLGRGLEQYF
TRBV14	.	.	TRBJ2-7	TGTGCCAGCAGCCCCTATATGAGGGCCTACGAGCAGTACTTC	CASSPYMRAYEQYF
TRBV4-3	.	.	TRBJ2-1	TGCGCCAGCAGCCAAGAGAACAGAGCTTACAATGAGCAGTTCTTC	CASSQENRAYNEQFF
TRBV2	.	once	TRBJ1-1	TGTGCCAGCAGTGAAAAGGGGCAGGCGAACACTGAAGCTTTCTTT	CASSEKGQANTEAFF
TRBV11-2	.	.	TRBJ2-3	TGTGCCAGCAGCCCTGATCCAGGATTCGGCACAGATACGCAGTATTTT	CASSPDPGFGTDTQYF
TRBV9	.	.	TRBJ1-2	TGTGCCAGCAGCGGTCTTTTGCCGGTCGGGAATGGCTACACCTTC	CASSGLLPVGNGYTF
TRBV19	TRBD2	.	TRBJ2-3	TGTGCCAGTGGCGGAGCGGGAGGTCCCACAGATACGCAGTATTTT	CASGGAGGPTDTQYF
TRBV6-6	.	.	TRBJ2-7	TGTGCCAGCAGTTACGTGGCTAGCGCGAGCTCCTACGAGCAGTACTTC	CASSYVASASSYEQYF
TRBV7-8	TRBD2	.	TRBJ2-1	TGTGCCAGCAGCTCTGGACTAGCGGGTTACAATGAGCAGTTCTTC	CASSSGLAGYNEQFF
TRBV7-8	TRBD2	.	TRBJ2-1	TGTGCCAGCAGCTCTAGCGGGAGTGTTTCCTACAATGAGCAGTTCTTC	CASSSSGSVSYNEQFF
TRBV15	TRBD1	.	TRBJ2-7	TGTGCCACCAGCCGGGACAGGTACGAGCAGTACTTC	CATSRDRYEQYF
TRBV29-1	.	.	TRBJ2-3	TGCAGCGTGGGAGGAGGATCCGGGGATACGCAGTATTTT	CSVGGGSGDTQYF
TRBV12-3/TRBV12-4	.	.	TRBJ2-3	TGTGCCAGCAGTCCGAGGGTGGGTACGCAGTATTTT	CASSPRVGTQYF
TRBV13	.	.	TRBJ1-6	TGTGCCAGCAGCAGGGGGTTTAATTCACCCCTCCACTTT	CASSRGFNSPLHF
TRBV5-1	.	.	TRBJ1-6	TGCGCCAGCAGCTCCGGGGATTCACCCCTCCACTTT	CASSSGDSPLHF
TRBV27	TRBD1	once	TRBJ2-1	TGTGCCAGCAGTTTAGACCGGGACAGGATACACAATGAGCAGTTCTTC	CASSLDRDRIHNEQFF
TRBV9	.	.	TRBJ2-1	TGTGCCAGCAGCGCCGAGGGTATCCCCTACAATGAGCAGTTCTTC	CASSAEGIPYNEQFF
TRBV5-1	.	.	TRBJ1-6	TGCGCCAGCAGCAGGGGCGAGATTGGGGTTAATAATTCACCCCTCCACTTT	CASSRGEIGVNNSPLHF
TRBV11-3	.	.	TRBJ2-2	TGTGCCAGCAGCTTAGATATCCAGCGGGCGAACACCGGGGAGCTGTTTTTT	CASSLDIQRANTGELFF
TRBV28	TRBD1	.	TRBJ2-7	TGTGCCAGCAGCGGGACAGACTCCTACGAGCAGTACTTC	CASSGTDSYEQYF
TRBV7-6	.	.	TRBJ2-2	TGTGCCAGCAGCTCAGGGTTGATGGGGACCGGGGAGCTGTTTTTT	CASSSGLMGTGELFF
TRBV9	TRBD1	.	TRBJ2-7	TGTGCCAGCAGCCCCCGGACAGGGGGGCCCTACGAGCAGTACTTC	CASSPRTGGPYEQYF
TRBV5-1	TRBD1	.	TRBJ1-5	TGCGCCAGCAAAGAGTCAGGGGGCTTAGATCAGCCCCAGCATTTT	CASKESGGLDQPQHF
TRBV11-2	TRBD2	.	TRBJ2-1	TGTGCCAGCAGCTCAAGGGAGGGAGGTGAGCAGTTCTTC	CASSSREGGEQFF
TRBV10-3	TRBD2	.	TRBJ2-7	TGTGCCATCAGTGAGTCATCGGGGGGGGCGCCTCACGAGCAGTACTTC	CAISESSGGAPHEQYF
TRBV11-3	TRBD2	.	TRBJ2-3	TGTGCCAGCAGCTTAGATGGCGCGGGAGGAACAGATACGCAGTATTTT	CASSLDGAGGTDTQYF
TRBV7-8	.	.	TRBJ2-1	TGTGCCAGCAGCTACGGACAGAAACTTAGCAATGAGCAGTTCTTC	CASSYGQKLSNEQFF
TRBV27	.	.	TRBJ2-1	TGTGCCAGCACCCTGGGGGGTCCCAGCAATGAGCAGTTCTTC	CASTLGGPSNEQFF
TRBV7-2	TRBD1	.	TRBJ1-1	TGTGCCAGCAGCATACCACAGGGGATGAACACTGAAGCTTTCTTT	CASSIPQGMNTEAFF
TRBV10-3	.	.	TRBJ1-1	TGTGCCATCAGTGAGTCCGACATCCATGGAGCTTTCTTT	CAISESDIHGAFF
TRBV3-1/TRBV3-2	.	.	TRBJ1-5	TGTGCCAGCAGCCGAGGAAGCAATCAGCCCCAGCATTTT	CASSRGSNQPQHF
TRBV14	TRBD1	few	TRBJ1-1	TGTGCCAGCCGCAGGGGGTCCTTACCGAACACTGAAGCTTTCTTT	CASRRGSLPNTEAFF
TRBV7-2	.	.	TRBJ2-3	TGTGCCAGCAGCTTAAGCTTTTCAGATACGCAGTATTTT	CASSLSFSDTQYF
TRBV4-3	TRBD2	.	TRBJ2-1	TGCGCCAGCAGCCAACGGGCCGGGACTAGCAACAATGAGCAGTTCTTC	CASSQRAGTSNNEQFF
TRBV7-9	TRBD1	once	TRBJ2-3	TGTGCCAGCAGCTCGGGACAGGGGGCGGCAACAGATACGCAGTATTTT	CASSSGQGAATDTQYF
TRBV3-1/TRBV3-2	TRBD1	.	TRBJ1-5	TGTGCCAGCAGCCAAGGGACAGGGTTGAATCAGCCCCAGCATTTT	CASSQGTGLNQPQHF
TRBV7-2	.	.	TRBJ1-5	TGTGCCAGCAGTCGGAGGGAGGGGAATAGCAATCAGCCCCAGCATTTT	CASSRREGNSNQPQHF
TRBV7-9	.	.	TRBJ2-1	TGTGCCAGCAGCTTAACAGGGAGCTCCTACAATGAGCAGTTCTTC	CASSLTGSSYNEQFF
TRBV7-2	TRBD1	.	TRBJ2-1	TGTGCCAGCAGCTTAGTTGGCCCGGGACAGGGGTACAATGAGCAGTTCTTC	CASSLVGPGQGYNEQFF
TRBV4-1	TRBD1	.	TRBJ1-1	TGCGCCAGCAGCCAGGGACAGAAGAACACTGAAGCTTTCTTT	CASSQGQKNTEAFF
TRBV11-2	TRBD1	.	TRBJ1-5	TGTGCCAGCAGCTTAACAGGGGCTCAGCCCCAGCATTTT	CASSLTGAQPQHF